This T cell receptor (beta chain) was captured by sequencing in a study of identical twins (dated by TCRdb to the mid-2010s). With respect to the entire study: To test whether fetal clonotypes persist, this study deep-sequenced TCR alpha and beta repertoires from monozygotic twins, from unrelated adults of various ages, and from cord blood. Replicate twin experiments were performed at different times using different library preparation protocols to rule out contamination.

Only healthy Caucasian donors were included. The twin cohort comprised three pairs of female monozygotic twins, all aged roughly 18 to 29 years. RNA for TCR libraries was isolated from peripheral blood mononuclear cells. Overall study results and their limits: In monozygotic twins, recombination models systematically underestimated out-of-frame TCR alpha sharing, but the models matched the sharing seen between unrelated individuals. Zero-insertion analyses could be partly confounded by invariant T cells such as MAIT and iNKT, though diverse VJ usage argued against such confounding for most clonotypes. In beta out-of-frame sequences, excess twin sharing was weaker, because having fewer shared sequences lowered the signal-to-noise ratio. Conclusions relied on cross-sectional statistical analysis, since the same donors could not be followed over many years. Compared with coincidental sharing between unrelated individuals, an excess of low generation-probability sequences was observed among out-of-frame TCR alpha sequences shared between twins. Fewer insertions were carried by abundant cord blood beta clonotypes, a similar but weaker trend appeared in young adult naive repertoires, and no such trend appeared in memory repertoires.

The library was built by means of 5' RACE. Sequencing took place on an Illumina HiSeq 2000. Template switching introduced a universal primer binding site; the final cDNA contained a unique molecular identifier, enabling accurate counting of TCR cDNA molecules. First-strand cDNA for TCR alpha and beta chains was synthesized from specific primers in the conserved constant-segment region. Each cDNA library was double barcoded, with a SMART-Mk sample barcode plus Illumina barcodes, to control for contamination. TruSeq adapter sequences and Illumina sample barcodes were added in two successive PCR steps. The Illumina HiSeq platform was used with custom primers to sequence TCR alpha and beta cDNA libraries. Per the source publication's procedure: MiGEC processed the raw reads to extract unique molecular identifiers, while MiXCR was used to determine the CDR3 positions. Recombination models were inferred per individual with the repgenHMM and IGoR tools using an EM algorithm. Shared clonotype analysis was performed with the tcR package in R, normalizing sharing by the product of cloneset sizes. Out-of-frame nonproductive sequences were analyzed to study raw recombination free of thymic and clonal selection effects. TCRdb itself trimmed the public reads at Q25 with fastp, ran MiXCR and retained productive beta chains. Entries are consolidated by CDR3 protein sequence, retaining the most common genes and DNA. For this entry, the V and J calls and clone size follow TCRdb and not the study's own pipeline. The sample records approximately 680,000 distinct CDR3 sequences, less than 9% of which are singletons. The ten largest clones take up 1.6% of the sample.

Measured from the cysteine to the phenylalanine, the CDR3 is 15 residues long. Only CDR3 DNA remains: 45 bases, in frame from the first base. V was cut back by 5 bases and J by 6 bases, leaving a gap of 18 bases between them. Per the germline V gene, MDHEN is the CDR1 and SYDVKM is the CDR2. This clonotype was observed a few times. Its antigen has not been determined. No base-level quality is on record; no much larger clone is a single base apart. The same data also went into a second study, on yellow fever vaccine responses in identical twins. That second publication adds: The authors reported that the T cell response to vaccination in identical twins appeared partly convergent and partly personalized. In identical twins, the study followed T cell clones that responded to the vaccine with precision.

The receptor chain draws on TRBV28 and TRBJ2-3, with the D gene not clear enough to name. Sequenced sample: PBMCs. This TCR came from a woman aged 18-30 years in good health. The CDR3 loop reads CASSTPGPGRDTQYF. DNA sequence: TGTGCCAGCAGTACTCCCGGGCCTGGCAGGGATACGCAGTATTTT. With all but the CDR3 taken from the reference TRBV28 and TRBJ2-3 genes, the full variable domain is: DVKVTQSSRYLVKRTGEKVFLECVQDMDHENMFWYRQDPGLGLRLIYFSYDVKMKEKGDIPEGYSVSREKKERFSLILESASTNQTSMYLCASSTPGPGRDTQYFGPGTRLTVL.